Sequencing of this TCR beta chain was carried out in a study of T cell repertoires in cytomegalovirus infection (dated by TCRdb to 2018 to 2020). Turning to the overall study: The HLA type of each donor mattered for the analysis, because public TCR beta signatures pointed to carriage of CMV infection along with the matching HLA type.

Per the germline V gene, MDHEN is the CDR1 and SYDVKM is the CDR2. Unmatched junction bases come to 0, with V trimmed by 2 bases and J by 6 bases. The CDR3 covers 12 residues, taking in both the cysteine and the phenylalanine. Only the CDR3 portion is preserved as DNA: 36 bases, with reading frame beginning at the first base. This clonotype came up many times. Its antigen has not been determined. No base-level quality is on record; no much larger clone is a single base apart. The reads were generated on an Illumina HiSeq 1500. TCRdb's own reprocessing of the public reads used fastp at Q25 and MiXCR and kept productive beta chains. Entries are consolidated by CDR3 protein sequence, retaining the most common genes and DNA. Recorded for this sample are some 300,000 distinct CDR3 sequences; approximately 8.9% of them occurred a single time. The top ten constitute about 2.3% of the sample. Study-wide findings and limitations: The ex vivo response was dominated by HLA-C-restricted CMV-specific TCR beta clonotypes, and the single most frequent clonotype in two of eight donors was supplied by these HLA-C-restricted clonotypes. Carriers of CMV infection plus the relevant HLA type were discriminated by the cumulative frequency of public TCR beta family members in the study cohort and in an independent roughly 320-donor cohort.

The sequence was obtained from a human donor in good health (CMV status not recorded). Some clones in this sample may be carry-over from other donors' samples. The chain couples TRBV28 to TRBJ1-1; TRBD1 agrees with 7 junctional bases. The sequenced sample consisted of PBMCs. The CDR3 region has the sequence CASSLDRAEAFF. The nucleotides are TGTGCCAGCAGTTTAGACAGGGCTGAAGCTTTCTTT.